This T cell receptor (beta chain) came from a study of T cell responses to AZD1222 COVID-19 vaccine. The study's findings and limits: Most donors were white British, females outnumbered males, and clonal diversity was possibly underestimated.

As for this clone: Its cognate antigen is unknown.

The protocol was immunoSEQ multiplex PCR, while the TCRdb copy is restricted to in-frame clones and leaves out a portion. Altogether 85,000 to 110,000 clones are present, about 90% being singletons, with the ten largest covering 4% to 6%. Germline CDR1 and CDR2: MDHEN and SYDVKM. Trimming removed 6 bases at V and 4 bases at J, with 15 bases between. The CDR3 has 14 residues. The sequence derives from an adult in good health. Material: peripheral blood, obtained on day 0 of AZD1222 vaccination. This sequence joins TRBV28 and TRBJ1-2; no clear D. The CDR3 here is CASSPPGVGYGYTF. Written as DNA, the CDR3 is TGTGCCAGCAGCCCTCCGGGCGTAGGCTATGGCTACACCTTC.